These T cell receptor beta chains were read from a single sample in a study of vaccination and CD4 T cells after COVID-19. The antigens these receptors bind are not known. TCRdb redid the calling of the PCR reads with MiXCR, one entry per CDR3 protein. The sample includes about 14,000 distinct CDR3 sequences, approximately 62% of them seen just once. Sequences were obtained from CD4+ T cells from blood, cultured in vitro. The receptors shown here come from a human donor who had recovered from COVID-19. Each CDR3 is given with its conserved first and last residue. The D gene is left open where the match is weak. Only part of the rows carry a size: once, few, many, or a class if the clone is expanded.

size: .
length: 12
V: TRBV5-6
J: TRBJ1-1
D: .
CDR3: CASSSSGTEAFF
DNA: TGTGCCAGCAGCTCTTCCGGGACGGAAGCTTTCTTT

size: .
length: 12
V: TRBV28
J: TRBJ1-1
D: .
CDR3: CASITGRTEAFF
DNA: TGTGCCAGCATTACAGGGCGAACTGAAGCTTTCTTT

size: few
length: 15
V: TRBV28
J: TRBJ1-5
D: TRBD1
CDR3: CASRPGQGINQPQHF
DNA: TGTGCCAGCAGACCGGGACAGGGCATCAATCAGCCCCAGCATTTT

size: few
length: 15
V: TRBV20-1
J: TRBJ1-5
D: .
CDR3: CSAREGNPREQPQHF
DNA: TGCAGTGCTAGAGAGGGGAACCCGAGGGAACAGCCCCAGCATTTT

size: .
length: 14
V: TRBV7-9
J: TRBJ2-3
D: .
CDR3: CASSRRGLTDTQYF
DNA: TGTGCCAGCAGCCGCAGGGGCTTAACAGATACGCAGTATTTT

size: once
length: 12
V: TRBV28
J: TRBJ1-1
D: .
CDR3: CASSLYGTEAFF
DNA: TGTGCCAGCAGTTTATATGGGACTGAAGCTTTCTTT

size: .
length: 13
V: TRBV7-2
J: TRBJ1-1
D: .
CDR3: CASSPAVRTEAFF
DNA: TGTGCCAGCAGCCCGGCGGTGAGGACTGAAGCTTTCTTT

size: large
length: 13
V: TRBV24-1
J: TRBJ2-3
D: .
CDR3: CATSEGGTDTQYF
DNA: TGTGCCACCAGTGAAGGAGGCACAGATACGCAGTATTTT

size: .
length: 15
V: TRBV6-1
J: TRBJ1-5
D: TRBD1
CDR3: CASCTGQASNQPQHF
DNA: TGTGCCAGCTGCACCGGACAGGCTAGCAATCAGCCCCAGCATTTT

size: .
length: 15
V: TRBV5-5
J: TRBJ2-3
D: TRBD1
CDR3: CASSLTRTGTDTQYF
DNA: TGTGCCAGCAGCTTGACTCGGACAGGGACAGATACGCAGTATTTT

size: few
length: 13
V: TRBV2
J: TRBJ1-5
D: .
CDR3: CASTAYGNQPQHF
DNA: TGTGCCAGCACTGCTTATGGCAATCAGCCCCAGCATTTT

size: few
length: 12
V: TRBV20-1
J: TRBJ1-1
D: .
CDR3: CSARDGYTEAFF
DNA: TGCAGTGCAAGGGACGGCTACACTGAAGCTTTCTTT

size: .
length: 15
V: TRBV6-1
J: TRBJ2-2
D: TRBD2
CDR3: CASSVGTTNTGELFF
DNA: TGTGCCAGCAGTGTGGGGACTACCAACACCGGGGAGCTGTTTTTT

size: .
length: 11
V: TRBV2
J: TRBJ1-2
D: .
CDR3: CASGILGGYTF
DNA: TGTGCCAGCGGGATACTAGGTGGCTACACCTTC

size: .
length: 16
V: TRBV7-2
J: TRBJ2-1
D: .
CDR3: CASSPGGAGSYNEQFF
DNA: TGTGCCAGCAGCCCCGGGGGTGCGGGCTCCTACAATGAGCAGTTCTTC

size: few
length: 15
V: TRBV6-1
J: TRBJ1-5
D: .
CDR3: CASREGHFSNQPQHF
DNA: TGTGCCAGCAGGGAGGGACACTTTAGCAATCAGCCCCAGCATTTT

size: .
length: 14
V: TRBV7-8
J: TRBJ2-5
D: .
CDR3: CASSPGEDQETQYF
DNA: TGTGCCAGCAGCCCAGGGGAGGACCAAGAGACCCAGTACTTC

size: .
length: 13
V: TRBV7-9
J: TRBJ2-1
D: TRBD2
CDR3: CASSLLAGYEQFF
DNA: TGTGCCAGCAGCTTACTAGCGGGATATGAGCAGTTCTTC

size: .
length: 14
V: TRBV27
J: TRBJ1-4
D: .
CDR3: CASSSQGRNEKLFF
DNA: TGTGCCAGCAGTTCTCAGGGTAGGAATGAAAAACTGTTTTTT

size: few
length: 14
V: TRBV20-1
J: TRBJ2-5
D: .
CDR3: CSASGVHGGETQYF
DNA: TGCAGTGCTAGTGGGGTGCACGGCGGAGAGACCCAGTACTTC

size: .
length: 13
V: TRBV5-8
J: TRBJ1-5
D: .
CDR3: CASSLARDQPQHF
DNA: TGTGCCAGCAGCTTGGCGCGGGATCAGCCCCAGCATTTT

size: .
length: 18
V: TRBV7-9
J: TRBJ2-2
D: .
CDR3: CASSSEGGAQSNTGELFF
DNA: TGTGCCAGCAGCTCCGAGGGGGGGGCCCAGTCCAACACCGGGGAGCTGTTTTTT

size: once
length: 15
V: TRBV7-9
J: TRBJ1-6
D: .
CDR3: CASSLAGGPNSPLHF
DNA: TGTGCCAGCAGCTTAGCGGGGGGGCCGAATTCACCCCTCCACTTT

size: .
length: 13
V: TRBV29-1
J: TRBJ2-3
D: .
CDR3: CSLKDTSTDTQYF
DNA: TGCAGCCTCAAGGACACTAGCACAGATACGCAGTATTTT

size: .
length: 15
V: TRBV20-1
J: TRBJ2-1
D: TRBD1
CDR3: CSARSGQGVYNEQFF
DNA: TGCAGTGCTAGGAGTGGACAGGGGGTTTACAATGAGCAGTTCTTC

size: .
length: 14
V: TRBV19
J: TRBJ1-2
D: TRBD1
CDR3: CASSITTGVGGYTF
DNA: TGTGCCAGTAGTATAACCACAGGGGTTGGCGGCTACACCTTC

size: .
length: 17
V: TRBV6-5
J: TRBJ2-2
D: TRBD1
CDR3: CASSYAGQGGNTGELFF
DNA: TGTGCCAGCAGTTACGCCGGACAGGGTGGCAACACCGGGGAGCTGTTTTTT

size: few
length: 15
V: TRBV19
J: TRBJ2-5
D: .
CDR3: CASGAKALPQETQYF
DNA: TGTGCCTCGGGGGCAAAGGCTCTCCCACAAGAGACCCAGTACTTC

size: .
length: 13
V: TRBV7-6
J: TRBJ1-2
D: .
CDR3: CASSFLPGTFYTF
DNA: TGTGCCAGCAGCTTTTTACCCGGGACATTCTACACCTTC

size: .
length: 16
V: TRBV7-2
J: TRBJ2-3
D: TRBD2
CDR3: CASSFRRGVRTDTQYF
DNA: TGTGCCAGCAGCTTCCGGCGGGGGGTGCGCACAGATACGCAGTATTTT

size: .
length: 15
V: TRBV2
J: TRBJ2-5
D: TRBD1
CDR3: CASSEGDRGGETQYF
DNA: TGTGCCAGCAGCGAAGGGGACAGGGGAGGAGAGACCCAGTACTTC

size: .
length: 16
V: TRBV11-3
J: TRBJ2-3
D: TRBD1
CDR3: CASSSQGFYGTDTQYF
DNA: TGTGCCAGCAGCTCACAGGGGTTTTATGGCACAGATACGCAGTATTTT

size: .
length: 13
V: TRBV15
J: TRBJ1-1
D: .
CDR3: CATSTGPGAEAFF
DNA: TGTGCCACCAGCACGGGCCCGGGGGCTGAAGCTTTCTTT

size: few
length: 13
V: TRBV3-1
J: TRBJ1-2
D: .
CDR3: CASSQEARRGYTF
DNA: TGTGCCAGCAGCCAAGAAGCCAGGCGAGGCTACACCTTC

size: .
length: 15
V: TRBV11-3
J: TRBJ1-6
D: .
CDR3: CASSSTQGGNSPLHF
DNA: TGTGCCAGCAGCTCCACACAGGGTGGTAATTCACCCCTCCACTTT

size: few
length: 15
V: TRBV27
J: TRBJ1-5
D: .
CDR3: CASSLKGVSNQPQHF
DNA: TGTGCCAGCAGTTTAAAAGGGGTCAGCAATCAGCCCCAGCATTTT

size: .
length: 14
V: TRBV6-1
J: TRBJ1-3
D: .
CDR3: CASRTGTSGNTIYF
DNA: TGTGCCAGCAGGACTGGTACCTCTGGAAACACCATATATTTT

size: .
length: 14
V: TRBV6-1
J: TRBJ1-2
D: .
CDR3: CASSEDRANYGYTF
DNA: TGTGCCAGCAGTGAAGACAGGGCTAACTATGGCTACACCTTC

size: .
length: 12
V: TRBV12-3/TRBV12-4
J: TRBJ1-2
D: .
CDR3: CASRSGAGGYTF
DNA: TGTGCCAGCAGGTCCGGGGCGGGTGGCTACACCTTC

size: .
length: 15
V: TRBV12-3/TRBV12-4
J: TRBJ1-3
D: .
CDR3: CASSLHGYSGNTIYF
DNA: TGTGCCAGCAGTTTACACGGATACTCTGGAAACACCATATATTTT

size: .
length: 15
V: TRBV7-6
J: TRBJ2-1
D: TRBD1
CDR3: CASSPRDSSYNEQFF
DNA: TGTGCCAGCAGCCCCCGGGACAGCTCCTACAATGAGCAGTTCTTC

size: .
length: 14
V: TRBV19
J: TRBJ2-1
D: .
CDR3: CASSSMARYNEQFF
DNA: TGTGCCAGTAGCAGTATGGCCAGGTACAATGAGCAGTTCTTC

size: .
length: 16
V: TRBV6-5
J: TRBJ2-2
D: TRBD2
CDR3: CASSYRAGGTTGELFF
DNA: TGTGCCAGCAGTTACAGAGCGGGGGGGACCACCGGGGAGCTGTTTTTT

size: few
length: 14
V: TRBV20-1
J: TRBJ2-5
D: TRBD1
CDR3: CSARPFGQGETQYF
DNA: TGCAGTGCTAGACCGTTCGGACAGGGGGAGACCCAGTACTTC

size: few
length: 11
V: TRBV20-1
J: TRBJ2-7
D: .
CDR3: CSAAQGSEQYF
DNA: TGCAGTGCTGCCCAGGGAAGCGAGCAGTACTTC

size: few
length: 13
V: TRBV6-5
J: TRBJ1-5
D: .
CDR3: CASSYSSNQPQHF
DNA: TGTGCCAGCAGTTACTCTTCGAATCAGCCCCAGCATTTT

size: few
length: 13
V: TRBV20-1
J: TRBJ1-6
D: .
CDR3: CSALQTGRSPLHF
DNA: TGCAGTGCTCTCCAGACGGGGAGGTCACCCCTCCACTTT

size: .
length: 14
V: TRBV6-1
J: TRBJ2-1
D: TRBD2
CDR3: CASRIGLATNEQFF
DNA: TGTGCCAGCAGGATCGGACTAGCAACAAATGAGCAGTTCTTC

size: .
length: 16
V: TRBV20-1
J: TRBJ2-1
D: TRBD2
CDR3: CSARDGAGDRYNEQFF
DNA: TGCAGTGCTAGAGATGGGGCGGGAGACCGCTACAATGAGCAGTTCTTC

size: .
length: 14
V: TRBV20-1
J: TRBJ2-1
D: TRBD2
CDR3: CSAEGLDIYNEQFF
DNA: TGCAGTGCGGAAGGACTAGATATCTACAATGAGCAGTTCTTC

size: large
length: 13
V: TRBV7-3
J: TRBJ1-1
D: TRBD1
CDR3: CASSLDRATEAFF
DNA: TGTGCCAGCAGCTTAGACAGGGCGACTGAAGCTTTCTTT

size: .
length: 15
V: TRBV5-1
J: TRBJ2-7
D: TRBD2
CDR3: CASSLGTSGSYEQYF
DNA: TGCGCCAGCAGCTTGGGAACTAGCGGTTCCTACGAGCAGTACTTC

size: .
length: 15
V: TRBV7-2
J: TRBJ1-2
D: TRBD1
CDR3: CASSPVTGGSYGYTF
DNA: TGTGCCAGCAGCCCCGTGACAGGGGGCAGCTATGGCTACACCTTC

size: .
length: 14
V: TRBV19
J: TRBJ1-1
D: TRBD1
CDR3: CASNQDRGRTEAFF
DNA: TGTGCCAGTAACCAGGACAGGGGAAGGACTGAAGCTTTCTTT

size: .
length: 16
V: TRBV15
J: TRBJ2-1
D: .
CDR3: CATSRPNPLQRNEQFF
DNA: TGTGCCACCAGCAGACCAAATCCCCTTCAGCGAAATGAGCAGTTCTTC